The rows below give T cell receptor beta chains drawn from one sample of a study of CD8 T cells in Susac syndrome. TCRdb independently ran MiXCR on the immunoSEQ multiplex PCR reads; one entry per CDR3 protein. This table has approximately 180,000 distinct CDR3 sequences, roughly 92% appearing once. What was sequenced was CD4+ T cells from PBMCs. The source of these receptors is a human donor with multiple sclerosis. CDR3s include the opening cysteine and the closing phenylalanine or tryptophan. The D gene is left open where the match is weak. Clone sizes are given selectively: once, few, many, or a class where the clone is expanded.

V gene	clone size	D gene	J gene	CDR3 protein	CDR3 DNA
TRBV5-1	NA	NA	TRBJ2-3	CASSFEGADTQYF	TGCGCCAGCAGCTTCGAGGGGGCAGATACGCAGTATTTT
TRBV7-3	NA	NA	TRBJ2-2	CASSLGQRGTGELFF	TGTGCCAGCAGCTTGGGCCAAAGGGGGACCGGGGAGCTGTTTTTT
TRBV30	NA	NA	TRBJ1-1	CAWRGGQGWGTEAFF	TGTGCCTGGAGAGGGGGGCAGGGCTGGGGCACTGAAGCTTTCTTT
TRBV12-3/TRBV12-4	NA	NA	TRBJ2-2	CASRSKAASNTGELFF	TGTGCCAGCAGATCCAAAGCGGCCTCGAACACCGGGGAGCTGTTTTTT
TRBV29-1	NA	NA	TRBJ2-3	CSVAYSVGDTQYF	TGCAGCGTTGCATATTCCGTTGGAGATACGCAGTATTTT
TRBV12-3/TRBV12-4	once	NA	TRBJ2-1	CASSRWDEQFF	TGTGCCAGCAGCCGGTGGGATGAGCAGTTCTTC
TRBV18	NA	NA	TRBJ1-2	CASSLDRLYGYTF	TGTGCCAGCTCCCTTGACAGATTATATGGCTACACCTTC
TRBV29-1	NA	NA	TRBJ2-1	CSVGAGILSYNEQFF	TGCAGCGTTGGGGCGGGAATTTTATCCTACAATGAGCAGTTCTTC
TRBV11-2	NA	TRBD1	TRBJ1-5	CASSFDRVGQPQHF	TGTGCCAGCAGTTTCGACAGGGTAGGCCAGCCCCAGCATTTT
TRBV11-2	NA	NA	TRBJ1-1	CASSPRSEAFF	TGTGCCAGCAGCCCCCGGTCTGAAGCTTTCTTT
TRBV3-1	NA	NA	TRBJ2-5	CASSGSQETQYF	TGTGCCAGCTCGGGGAGTCAAGAGACCCAGTACTTC
TRBV20-1	once	NA	TRBJ2-1	CSASQRADEQFF	TGCAGTGCTAGTCAGCGGGCCGATGAGCAGTTCTTC
TRBV7-9	NA	TRBD1	TRBJ1-6	CASAIRRDSLNSPLHF	TGTGCCAGCGCCATACGGCGGGACAGCCTTAATTCACCCCTCCACTTT
TRBV24-1	once	NA	TRBJ2-1	CATSDATVAYNEQFF	TGTGCCACCAGTGATGCGACGGTAGCCTACAATGAGCAGTTCTTC
TRBV27	NA	NA	TRBJ2-5	CASSSAVTKETQYF	TGTGCCAGCAGTTCGGCGGTGACCAAAGAGACCCAGTACTTC
TRBV6-5	few	TRBD1	TRBJ2-7	CASSETGFYEQYF	TGTGCCAGCAGTGAGACAGGGTTCTACGAGCAGTACTTC
TRBV30	NA	NA	TRBJ2-5	CAWSRGETQYF	TGTGCCTGGAGTAGGGGGGAGACCCAGTACTTC
TRBV7-2	NA	TRBD2	TRBJ2-7	CASRRLAATPYEQYF	TGTGCCAGCAGACGACTAGCGGCCACTCCCTACGAGCAGTACTTC
TRBV12-3/TRBV12-4	NA	NA	TRBJ2-6	CASSLRGPGANVLTF	TGTGCCAGCAGTTTAAGAGGGCCTGGGGCCAACGTCCTGACTTTC
TRBV7-2	NA	NA	TRBJ2-1	CASSLRGLGPYNEQFF	TGTGCCAGCAGCTTACGGGGTCTGGGGCCCTACAATGAGCAGTTCTTC
TRBV4-1	NA	TRBD2	TRBJ2-4	CASSQGLAGGIAKNIQYF	TGCGCCAGCAGCCAAGGACTAGCGGGGGGGATAGCCAAAAACATTCAGTACTTC
TRBV7-9	NA	TRBD1	TRBJ1-5	CASTRGGQTQPQHF	TGTGCCAGCACCCGTGGGGGACAGACACAGCCCCAGCATTTT
TRBV2	NA	TRBD2	TRBJ2-1	CASTASGRGEQFF	TGTGCCAGCACGGCTAGCGGGAGGGGGGAGCAGTTCTTC
TRBV11-2	NA	TRBD1	TRBJ2-7	CASSSRTGQGIHEQYF	TGTGCCAGCAGCTCCCGCACCGGACAGGGGATCCACGAGCAGTACTTC
TRBV3-1	NA	NA	TRBJ1-6	CASSQVSQIYSPLHF	TGTGCCAGCAGCCAAGTTAGCCAGATTTATTCACCCCTCCACTTT
TRBV13	few	NA	TRBJ2-7	CASSFPDSYEQYF	TGTGCCAGCAGCTTTCCGGACTCCTACGAGCAGTACTTC
TRBV10-3	NA	NA	TRBJ2-5	CAISVESETQYF	TGTGCCATCAGTGTGGAGTCGGAGACCCAGTACTTC
TRBV4-2	NA	NA	TRBJ1-2	CASSQVGGTYGYTF	TGTGCCAGCAGCCAAGTAGGGGGGACCTATGGCTACACCTTC
TRBV3-1	few	NA	TRBJ2-1	CASSLIGSYNEQFF	TGTGCCAGCAGTCTTATAGGGTCTTACAATGAGCAGTTCTTC
TRBV5-1	NA	TRBD1	TRBJ1-1	CASSLVLGQGVESNEAFF	TGCGCCAGCAGCTTGGTTTTGGGACAGGGGGTCGAGAGCAATGAAGCTTTCTTT
TRBV24-1	NA	NA	TRBJ2-6	CATSQGNSGANVLTF	TGTGCCACCAGCCAAGGGAATTCTGGGGCCAACGTCCTGACTTTC
TRBV20-1	NA	TRBD2	TRBJ2-3	CSRFDGREATDTQYF	TGCAGCCGATTCGATGGGCGGGAGGCCACAGATACGCAGTATTTT
TRBV4-1	NA	TRBD2	TRBJ2-1	CASSQGRLAGEDEQFF	TGCGCCAGCAGCCAAGGAAGACTAGCGGGAGAAGATGAGCAGTTCTTC